This T cell receptor (beta chain) was profiled in a study of blood T cell repertoires in COVID-19. The CDR3 has 13 residues. Germline V CDR1 and CDR2: MRHNA, SNTAGT. Deletions cut 2 bases from V and 8 bases from J, with 10 bases between. Profiling relied on immunoSEQ multiplex PCR, and the TCRdb table lists in-frame clones only, not all of them. The table records around 260,000 clones, 84% of them present only once. Sequences were obtained from PBMCs or T cells enriched from blood (not recorded which). The chain has TRBV6-4 and TRBJ2-1; no clear D. The clonotype comes from a man younger than 45 with acute COVID-19. The CDR3, as DNA: TGTGCCAGCAGTGACAACCGTGGCTATGAGCAGTTCTTC. It is translated as CASSDNRGYEQFF.